These 7 T cell receptor beta chains share one sample of origin, sequenced in a study of blood T cell repertoires in COVID-19. Profiled with immunoSEQ multiplex PCR; TCRdb holds only in-frame clones, not every one. Among about 88,000 clones listed, over 80% were seen once. Sequenced sample: peripheral blood. The receptor source for this set is a human donor in a cohort sampled during active COVID-19.

The J gene is TRBJ2-7, the V gene TRBV18; TRBD1 might be the D (6 bases). Germline CDR1 KGHSH, CDR2 LQKENI. V lost 4 bases and J lost 5, with 18 bases in between. The CDR3 has 15 residues. CDR3 residues: CASSRATGSGDEQYF. The CDR3, as DNA: TGTGCCAGCTCACGCGCTACAGGGTCAGGTGACGAGCAGTACTTC.

The V and J genes are TRBV30 and TRBJ2-1, with TRBD2 matching 9 bases. Germline lookup yields CDR1 GTSNPN and CDR2 SVGIG (reference sequence). This CDR3 is 14 amino acids long. V gave up 2 bases and J gave up 8 bases; unmatched junction bases: 7. The CDR3: CAWSRAGGLDEQFF. DNA of the CDR3: TGTGCCTGGAGTAGAGCGGGAGGTCTCGATGAGCAGTTCTTC.

The chain is built from TRBV28 and TRBJ1-2, with TRBD1 as a possible D gene (5 bases). This CDR3 has 13 amino acids. Deletions cut 6 bases from V and 2 bases from J, with 10 bases between. Germline-derived CDR1 and CDR2 are MDHEN and SYDVKM. The CDR3 spells CASSHDSNYGYTF. The CDR3 nucleotides are TGTGCCAGCAGCCACGACAGCAACTATGGCTACACCTTC.

In regard to this clone: The sample carries other DNA sequences with the same CDR3. This sequence joins TRBV3-1 (or the pseudogene TRBV3-2) and TRBJ2-1; 8 bases are a match to TRBD2. The CDR3 loop spans 15 amino acids. Unmatched junction bases numbered 5, after V lost 6 bases and J lost 1 base. Per the germline V gene, CDR1 is LGHDT and CDR2 is YNNKEL (reference sequence). CDR3 in amino acids: CASSPTSGSYNEQFF. The DNA for the CDR3 is TGTGCCAGCAGTCCAACTAGCGGATCCTACAATGAGCAGTTCTTC.

This chain uses TRBV19 with TRBJ1-5; 8 bases fit TRBD1. CDR3 length: 15 amino acids. Looked up from germline, CDR1 is LNHDA and CDR2 is SQIVND (reference sequence). The J segment lost 5 bases and the V segment lost 6 bases, leaving 9 bases of the junction unmatched. CDR3 loop: CASSPRQGADQPQHF. DNA for the CDR3: TGTGCCAGTAGCCCTCGGCAGGGGGCGGATCAGCCCCAGCATTTT. The full variable domain, with the rest looked up from reference TRBV19 and TRBJ1-5, is DGGITQSPKYLFRKEGQNVTLSCEQNLNHDAMYWYRQDPGQGLRLIYYSQIVNDFQKGDIAEGYSVSREKKESFPLTVTSAQKNPTAFYLCASSPRQGADQPQHFGDGTRLSIL.

The CDR3 reads CASSPNRGSMQYF. CDR3 DNA sequence: TGTGCCAGCAGCCCCAACAGGGGGAGTATGCAGTACTTC. The chain uses TRBV11-3 and TRBJ2-7; 8 positions agree with TRBD1. There are 13 residues in the CDR3. The germline V gene encodes CDR1 SGHNT and CDR2 YENEEA. The junction had 9 bases not matched to a gene; V was cut back by 5 bases and J by 9 bases.

This chain links TRBV7-2 with TRBJ1-1, with 9 bases lining up with TRBD1. The CDR3 has 13 amino acids. Germline V gives CDR1 SGHTA, CDR2 FQGNSA. V lost 4 bases to trimming and J lost 5 bases; unmatched junction nucleotides: 2. CDR3 nucleotides: TGTGCCAGCAGCTCAGACAGGGGGACTGAAGCTTTCTTT. It encodes CASSSDRGTEAFF.